Each of the 23 T cell receptor beta chains below was sequenced from the same sample in a study of T-cell memory formation after mild COVID-19. TCRdb passed the 5' RACE reads through MiXCR, listing each CDR3 protein once. The table lists over 250,000 distinct CDR3 sequences, about a sixth of them singletons, with roughly a fifth in the top ten. Material: PBMCs or a T cell subset sorted from them (not recorded which). These receptors all come from a man between 18 and 35 years old who had mild COVID-19 (a few samples of this study predate the infection). Cell type and time point are not known.

The gene calls are TRBV20-1 and TRBJ2-7; 7 nucleotides match TRBD1. After removal of 1 base from V and 4 bases from J, the junction contained 4 bases not matched to a gene. Looked up from germline, CDR1 is DFQATT and CDR2 is SNEGSKA (reference sequence). CDR3 length equals 13 residues. Written as DNA, the CDR3 is TGCAGTGCTAGAGTCCCAGGGGGATACGAGCAGTACTTC. Its translation is CSARVPGGYEQYF.

This clonotype has at least ten counts. The V and J genes are TRBV7-2 and TRBJ2-1; tentatively, D is TRBD2 (6 bases). The ends were cut back, 5 bases at V and 0 bases at J, with 20 bases in the middle. Germline assignment: CDR1 SGHTA and CDR2 FQGNSA. The CDR3 sequence is 18 residues long. The CDR3 region is CASSKAPPSASSYNEQFF. CDR3 coding DNA: TGTGCCAGCAGCAAAGCCCCCCCTAGCGCGAGCTCCTACAATGAGCAGTTCTTC.

This CDR3 reads CATSRLQGNPGANVLTF. The CDR3 coding sequence is TGTGCCACCAGCAGACTACAGGGTAACCCTGGGGCCAACGTCCTGACTTTC. This rearrangement joins TRBV15 to TRBJ2-6; possible D gene TRBD1, 6 bases. From germline, CDR1 is LNHNV and CDR2 YYDKDF (reference sequence). V was pared by 2 bases and J by 2 bases, with 13 bases between. CDR3 length: 17 residues. Full variable domain (missing parts from reference TRBV15 and TRBJ2-6): DAMVIQNPRYQVTQFGKPVTLSCSQTLNHNVMYWYQQKSSQAPKLLFHYYDKDFNNEADTPDNFQSRRPNTSFCFLDIRSPGLGDTAMYLCATSRLQGNPGANVLTFGAGSRLTVL.

This clonotype was counted between two and nine times. CDR3 DNA sequence: TGTGCCAGCAGCGTAGTTAGCGGCCCCAATGAGCAGTTCTTC. Its translation: CASSVVSGPNEQFF. This chain links TRBV9 with TRBJ2-1, with D perhaps TRBD2 (6 bases). The CDR3 totals 14 residues. Per germline, CDR1 SGDLS and CDR2 YYNGEE. V was pared by 0 bases and J by 6 bases, with 10 bases between. Variable domain in full (rest from reference TRBV9 and TRBJ2-1): DSGVTQTPKHLITATGQRVTLRCSPRSGDLSVYWYQQSLDQGLQFLIQYYNGEERAKGNILERFSAQQFPDLHSELNLSSLELGDSALYFCASSVVSGPNEQFFGPGTRLTVL.

In this sample, this clonotype turned up a few times. The chain employs TRBV23-1 and TRBJ2-3, with D uncertain. TRBV23-1 is an open reading frame whose function is uncertain. The CDR3 loop spans 17 amino acids. V gave up 1 base and J gave up 1 base, with 15 bases separating them. The CDR3 DNA is TGCGCCAGCAGTCAATACCGACCAGGCTCTGGCACAGATACGCAGTATTTT. Translating gives CASSQYRPGSGTDTQYF.

This clonotype has more than one count but fewer than ten. The V and J genes are TRBV19 and TRBJ2-7; no clear D gene. Trimming stripped 5 bases from V and 5 bases from J, with 13 bases between. The CDR3 totals 13 residues. Germline CDR1 is LNHDA and CDR2 is SQIVND (reference sequence). The CDR3 is CASSPPATDEQYF. In DNA form, the CDR3 reads TGTGCCAGTAGTCCCCCGGCGACCGACGAGCAGTACTTC.

The V call is TRBV18, the J call TRBJ2-3; D ambiguous. CDR3 length equals 13 residues. Germline V gives CDR1 KGHSH, CDR2 LQKENI. Trimming left V 3 bases short and J 5 bases short, with 9 bases between. DNA of the CDR3: TGTGCCAGCTCACCTTACGCTATAGATACGCAGTATTTT. Translated: CASSPYAIDTQYF.

The genes are TRBV5-1 and TRBJ1-1; TRBD1 matches at 8 bases. V shed 3 bases and J 6 bases; nucleotides not matched to a gene: 4. The CDR3 spans 13 residues. The V gene's germline CDR1 is SGHRS and CDR2 YFSETQ. CDR3 in DNA: TGCGCCAGCAGCTCGGGACAGGTCGCTGAAGCTTTCTTT. It codes for CASSSGQVAEAFF. Supplemented by reference TRBV5-1 and TRBJ1-1, the full variable domain reads KAGVTQTPRYLIKTRGQQVTLSCSPISGHRSVSWYQQTPGQGLQFLFEYFSETQRNKGNFPGRFSGRQFSNSRSEMNVSTLELGDSALYLCASSSGQVAEAFFGQGTRLTVV.

This clonotype was observed once. Germline and junction disagree at one end, which may indicate a read error. This chain connects TRBV12-3 or TRBV12-4 to TRBJ1-5; 7 bases match TRBD1. The CDR3 loop spans 17 amino acids. The CDR3 loop is CASTLGQARRGNQLQHF. The CDR3 DNA sequence: TGTGCCAGCACCCTCGGACAGGCGCGTAGGGGCAATCAGCTCCAGCATTTT.

The rearrangement joins TRBV6-5 to TRBJ1-1; D might be TRBD1 (6 bases). Germline V gives CDR1 MNHEY, CDR2 SVGAGI. The CDR3 totals 15 residues. V lost 4 bases, J lost 0 bases, and 12 bases lay in between. CDR3 sequence: CASSSTGPMNTEAFF. The CDR3 bases are TGTGCCAGCAGTTCTACAGGGCCTATGAACACTGAAGCTTTCTTT.

This clonotype came up a few times. The chain is built from TRBV6-2 or TRBV6-3 and TRBJ2-3, with 9 nucleotides matching TRBD2. From germline, CDR1 is MNHEY and CDR2 SVGEGT. The CDR3 contains 15 residues. The trim removed 6 bases at V and 4 bases at J, leaving 8 bases unmatched. CDR3 amino acids: CASRTGRGGSDTQYF. Written as DNA, the CDR3 is TGTGCCAGCAGAACGGGGCGGGGGGGCTCAGATACGCAGTATTTT.

This clonotype appeared a few times. The genes are TRBV11-1 and TRBJ2-2, with D unclear. V lost 3 bases to trimming and J lost 7 bases, with 6 bases between them. This CDR3 has 12 amino acids. Germline-derived CDR1 and CDR2 are SGHAT and FQDESV (reference sequence). Here the CDR3 reads CASSLMVGELFF. DNA for the CDR3: TGTGCCAGCAGCTTGATGGTCGGGGAGCTGTTTTTT.

The J gene is TRBJ2-3, the V gene TRBV9, with D perhaps assigned TRBD1 or TRBD2 (5 bases each). V was clipped by 2 bases and J by 2 bases, with 12 bases between them. Germline V gene lookup returns CDR1 SGDLS and CDR2 YYNGEE. CDR3 length equals 15 residues. CDR3 coding DNA: TGTGCCAGCAGCGTTGCCGGGACGTACACAGATACGCAGTATTTT. Translating gives CASSVAGTYTDTQYF.

This clonotype was seen only a few times. The chain has TRBV4-2 and TRBJ2-5; 8 positions agree with TRBD2. The CDR3 totals 16 residues. V dropped 0 bases and J dropped 7; count of bases not matched to a gene: 10. Germline CDR1 is LGHNA and CDR2 is YNFKEQ. As DNA, the CDR3 is TGTGCCAGCAGCCAAGATTTAGCGGGGACTCTTGGGACCCAGTACTTC. Its protein is CASSQDLAGTLGTQYF.

The V and J genes are TRBV27 and TRBJ2-1; D possibly corresponds to TRBD1 (6 bases). Germline CDR1 and CDR2: MNHEY and SMNVEV (reference sequence). This CDR3 region has 16 residues. V gave up 5 bases and J gave up 5 bases, with 19 bases separating them. The CDR3 reads CASSLPSDRLDNEQFF. CDR3 coding DNA: TGTGCCAGCAGTCTTCCTTCAGACAGGCTCGACAATGAGCAGTTCTTC.

The V and J genes are TRBV6-4 and TRBJ2-2; a weak D match, TRBD1 (5 bases). Germline V gene lookup returns CDR1 MRHNA and CDR2 SNTAGT. V was trimmed by 5 bases and J by 4 bases, leaving 8 bases between them. The CDR3 covers 13 residues. The CDR3 is CASSRTLTGELFF. DNA for the CDR3: TGTGCCAGCAGTCGGACACTCACCGGGGAGCTGTTTTTT.

This clonotype was counted ten times or more. The chain is built from TRBV7-6 and TRBJ1-4, with D perhaps matching TRBD1 (5 bases). V lost 5 bases to trimming and J lost 8 bases, with 9 bases between them. The length of the CDR3 is 12 residues. The germline V gene encodes CDR1 SGHVS and CDR2 FNYEAQ. CDR3 region: CASSRGGEKLFF. CDR3 DNA: TGTGCCAGCAGCAGGGGAGGAGAAAAACTGTTTTTT.

This clonotype came up a few times. The V call is TRBV9, the J call TRBJ2-1; TRBD2 matches 10 bases. The ends lost 0 bases at V and 1 base at J; junction bases unmatched: 1. Germline lookup yields CDR1 SGDLS and CDR2 YYNGEE. The CDR3 loop spans 16 amino acids. CDR3 sequence reads: CASSVASGGSYNEQFF. In nucleotides, the CDR3 is TGTGCCAGCAGCGTAGCTAGCGGGGGATCCTACAATGAGCAGTTCTTC.

The chain combines TRBV7-8 with TRBJ2-5; D tentatively reads TRBD1 or TRBD2 (6 bases each). This CDR3 region has 16 residues. V shed 0 bases and J shed 5 bases, with 16 bases lying between them. Germline assignment: CDR1 SGHVS and CDR2 FQNEAQ. The DNA of the CDR3 is TGTGCCAGCAGCTTAGCCCGAGGGGGGTACGGTGAGACCCAGTACTTC. It encodes CASSLARGGYGETQYF.

A few counts support this clonotype. The chain joins TRBV24-1 to TRBJ2-3; D is possibly TRBD1 (6 bases). The CDR3 spans 14 residues. Per germline, CDR1 KGHDR and CDR2 SFDVKD. Trimming removed 7 bases from V and 0 bases from J, with 10 bases in between. The CDR3, as DNA: TGTGCCACCAGGACAGGAGCTAGCACAGATACGCAGTATTTT. Its translation: CATRTGASTDTQYF.

This chain links TRBV28 with TRBJ1-2, with D perhaps TRBD1 (5 bases). Germline values: CDR1 MDHEN, CDR2 SYDVKM. CDR3 size: 14 residues. The V gene lost 3 bases and the J gene lost 4 bases, with 12 bases spanning the gap. The CDR3 here is CASSFDLRGYGYTF. The CDR3 DNA reads TGTGCCAGCAGTTTTGACCTAAGGGGCTATGGCTACACCTTC.

The CDR3, as DNA: TGCGCCAGCAGGGAGGGCAGCGGGGGGATCGGGGAGCTGTTTTTT. Translated, it gives CASREGSGGIGELFF. This sequence joins TRBV10-2 and TRBJ2-2, with 9 bases that match TRBD2. J lost 7 bases, V lost 6 bases, and 9 bases had no gene match. The CDR3 sequence is 15 residues long. The germline CDR1 and CDR2 sequences are WSHSY and SAAADI.

This clonotype occurred a few times. The V gene is TRBV6-5, the J gene TRBJ2-1; 12 bases are shared with TRBD2. CDR1 and CDR2 (germline): MNHEY, SVGAGI. This CDR3 spans 17 amino acids. The ends lost 0 bases at V and 0 bases at J; junction bases unmatched: 0. CDR3 sequence (DNA): TGTGCCAGCAGTTACTCGACTAGCGGGGGCTCCTACAATGAGCAGTTCTTC. Translating it yields CASSYSTSGGSYNEQFF.